These 25 T cell receptor beta chains came from one sample sequenced in a study of blood T cell repertoires in COVID-19. Profiling relied on immunoSEQ multiplex PCR, and the TCRdb table lists in-frame clones only, not all of them. The sample lists approximately 140,000 clones, more than 70% occurring once. The sample was peripheral blood. Receptor source: a human donor in a cohort sampled during active COVID-19.

This clone has more than one count but fewer than ten. The CDR3 sequence is CASSLEIAGMRNEQFF. The CDR3, as DNA: TGCGCCAGCAGCTTGGAGATAGCGGGAATGAGGAATGAGCAGTTCTTC. The chain has TRBV5-1 and TRBJ2-1, with 8 nucleotides matching TRBD2. This CDR3 has 16 amino acids. With 0 bases clipped from V and 7 bases from J, the junction kept 9 bases outside the gene matches. Germline CDR1 is SGHRS and CDR2 is YFSETQ.

The rearrangement links TRBV7-2 to TRBJ2-5, with 8 bases that match TRBD1. Trimming removed 6 bases from V and 9 bases from J; junction bases left unmatched: 15. The CDR3 runs to 15 residues. Per the germline V gene, CDR1 is SGHTA and CDR2 is FQGNSA. The DNA of the CDR3 is TGTGCCAGCAGTTCTCAGGGGGCAGGTTTCGGGGCCCAGTACTTC. It translates to CASSSQGAGFGAQYF.

The DNA of the CDR3 is TGTGCCTGGAGTGTGAGAGCTAGAGACTATGGCTACACCTTC. Translation gives CAWSVRARDYGYTF. The chain employs TRBV30 and TRBJ1-2, with D hard to call. CDR1 is GTSNPN and CDR2 is SVGIG in the germline V gene (reference sequence). CDR3 length: 14 residues. Trimming stripped 0 bases from V and 3 bases from J, with 11 bases between.

The rearrangement links TRBV5-1 to TRBJ2-1; 7 bases fit TRBD2. With V trimmed by 5 bases and J by 4 bases, 6 bases remained unmatched. This CDR3 comprises 14 residues. CDR1 is SGHRS and CDR2 is YFSETQ in the germline V gene. CDR3 nucleotides: TGCGCCAGCAGATCGAGCGGGGAGTACAATGAGCAGTTCTTC. The encoded protein is CASRSSGEYNEQFF.

This rearrangement joins TRBV6-5 to TRBJ2-2; 7 nucleotides line up with TRBD1. This CDR3 comprises 14 residues. CDR1 is MNHEY and CDR2 is SVGAGI in the germline V gene. The junction had 2 bases not matched to a gene; V was cut back by 6 bases and J by 1 base. CDR3 in amino acids: CASRRTGNTGELFF. CDR3 bases: TGTGCCAGCAGAAGGACAGGGAACACCGGGGAGCTGTTTTTT.

The chain recombines TRBV7-2 with TRBJ2-3, with 7 bases identical to TRBD2. Losses at the gene ends were 0 bases for V and 4 bases for J; bases not matched to a gene: 4. Germline values: CDR1 SGHTA, CDR2 FQGNSA. The CDR3 loop spans 15 amino acids. The DNA for the CDR3 is TGTGCCAGCAGCTTAGCCCCTAGCGGCCCAGATACGCAGTATTTT. Its protein is CASSLAPSGPDTQYF.

The chain employs TRBV5-4 and TRBJ2-7; D may be TRBD2 (5 bases). The germline V and J ends were trimmed by 3 bases and 5 bases, with 15 bases remaining between them. Germline CDR1 is SGHNT and CDR2 is YYREEE (reference sequence). CDR3 length: 14 residues. Here the CDR3 reads CASSSPTRGDEQYF. The CDR3 DNA reads TGTGCCAGCAGCTCCCCCACTAGAGGAGACGAGCAGTACTTC. Drawing the rest from reference TRBV5-4 and TRBJ2-7, the complete variable domain is ETGVTQSPTHLIKTRGQQVTLRCSSQSGHNTVSWYQQALGQGPQFIFQYYREEENGRGNFPPRFSGLQFPNYSSELNVNALELDDSALYLCASSSPTRGDEQYFGPGTRLTVT.

The rearrangement uses TRBV5-8 and TRBJ2-1; TRBD2 matches 9 bases. Trimming at V came to 2 bases and at J to 6 bases, leaving 9 bases not matched to a gene. Germline CDR1 reads SGHTS; CDR2 reads YDEGEE. This CDR3 has 16 amino acids. The CDR3 sequence is CASSFGGGRAINEQFF. The CDR3 coding sequence is TGTGCCAGCAGCTTTGGCGGCGGGAGGGCCATCAATGAGCAGTTCTTC.

This clone was counted between two and nine times. The rearrangement links TRBV30 to TRBJ1-2; 7 nucleotides agree with TRBD1. Trimming took 5 bases from V and 2 from J; bases not matched to a gene: 5. Germline values: CDR1 GTSNPN, CDR2 SVGIG (reference sequence). This CDR3 is built from 13 residues. The CDR3 here is CAWATGLNYGYTF. The CDR3 DNA reads as TGTGCCTGGGCGACAGGGCTCAACTATGGCTACACCTTC.

This clone was counted many times. This chain uses TRBV30 with TRBJ2-3; 13 bases line up with TRBD2. V lost 4 bases to trimming and J lost 3 bases; unmatched junction nucleotides: 7. This CDR3 region has 16 residues. In germline, CDR1 is GTSNPN, CDR2 SVGIG (reference sequence). CDR3 sequence: CAWIPGLAGATDTQYF. CDR3 DNA: TGTGCCTGGATCCCCGGACTAGCGGGGGCAACAGATACGCAGTATTTT.

The chain combines TRBV14 with TRBJ2-7; D is perhaps TRBD2 (5 bases). In germline, CDR1 is SGHDN, CDR2 FVKESK. The CDR3 loop spans 18 amino acids. The ends were cut back, 1 base at V and 7 bases at J, with 26 bases in the middle. The CDR3 nucleotides read TGTGCCAGCAGCCAAGCTTTAGGGAGAGGGCGGCGACTCGGGGAGCAGTACTTC. Residues: CASSQALGRGRRLGEQYF.

The rearrangement joins TRBV29-1 to TRBJ1-5; 10 bases line up with TRBD1. CDR1 is SQVTM, CDR2 ANQGSEA, per germline. With 4 bases clipped from V and 7 bases from J, the junction kept 10 bases outside the gene matches. This CDR3 has 15 residues. CDR3 nucleotide sequence: TGCAGCGTTGGGGACAGGGGCAACGGGGGGCAGCCCCAGCATTTT. Amino acids: CSVGDRGNGGQPQHF.

The chain recombines TRBV28 with TRBJ1-5; 8 bases line up with TRBD1. Germline V lookup: CDR1 MDHEN, CDR2 SYDVKM. The ends lost 6 bases at V and 6 bases at J; junction bases unmatched: 7. CDR3 size: 14 residues. CDR3 loop: CASRPGQGGQPQHF. The CDR3 bases are TGTGCCAGCAGACCAGGACAGGGTGGTCAGCCCCAGCATTTT. The entire variable domain, with the rest obtained from reference TRBV28 and TRBJ1-5, is as follows: DVKVTQSSRYLVKRTGEKVFLECVQDMDHENMFWYRQDPGLGLRLIYFSYDVKMKEKGDIPEGYSVSREKKERFSLILESASTNQTSMYLCASRPGQGGQPQHFGDGTRLSIL.

The V call is TRBV14, the J call TRBJ1-6, with a tentative D call TRBD1 (6 bases). The CDR3 totals 17 residues. Germline V gives CDR1 SGHDN, CDR2 FVKESK. Trimming cost V 1 base and J 1 base, with 11 bases left between them. CDR3 region: CASSQGQGISYNSPLHF. For the CDR3, the DNA is TGTGCCAGCAGCCAAGGGCAGGGGATTTCCTATAATTCACCCCTCCACTTT.

V is TRBV10-3 and J is TRBJ1-2; perhaps TRBD1 as D (6 bases). The CDR3 consists of 17 residues. From germline, CDR1 is ENHRY and CDR2 SYGVKD. The V end was cut by 6 bases, the J end by 1 base, with 21 bases between. CDR3 DNA sequence: TGTGCCATCAGCCCCCCAGGACAAAGGGGGTATAACTATGGCTACACCTTC. Translation gives CAISPPGQRGYNYGYTF.

The V gene is TRBV27, the J gene TRBJ1-1; TRBD1 matches at 8 bases. The CDR3 extends over 15 amino acids. The V segment lost 5 bases and the J segment 4 bases; nucleotides outside the gene matches: 9. Germline V gene data show CDR1 as MNHEY and CDR2 as SMNVEV (reference sequence). The CDR3 is CASSPHGTGGTEAFF. The CDR3 DNA reads TGTGCCAGCAGTCCCCATGGAACAGGGGGCACTGAAGCTTTCTTT.

This chain links TRBV15 with TRBJ2-6, with D tentatively TRBD1 (5 bases). This CDR3 region has 20 residues. V was shortened by 0 bases and J by 1 base, with 19 bases between the two germline ends. The germline V gene encodes CDR1 LNHNV and CDR2 YYDKDF (reference sequence). The CDR3 DNA reads as TGTGCCACCAGCAGAGATCGATATGAGCCCAGGGTGTCTGGGGCCAACGTCCTGACTTTC. Translated, it gives CATSRDRYEPRVSGANVLTF.

This chain joins TRBV3-1 (or the pseudogene TRBV3-2) and TRBJ2-1; D is uncertain. Germline V gives CDR1 LGHDT, CDR2 YNNKEL (reference sequence). Trimming left V 8 bases short and J 1 base short, with 12 bases between. CDR3 size: 14 residues. The CDR3 spells CASPFFLSYNEQFF. The CDR3 bases are TGTGCCAGCCCCTTTTTCCTATCCTACAATGAGCAGTTCTTC.

The chain has TRBV6-2 or TRBV6-3 and TRBJ2-1; 11 nucleotides match TRBD2. This CDR3 contains 17 residues. J gave up 4 bases and V 5 bases, and 10 bases lay outside the gene matches. Germline values: CDR1 MNHEY, CDR2 SVGEGT. CDR3 in DNA: TGTGCCAGCAGTCTTGGGACTAGCGGAAGAGATTACAATGAGCAGTTCTTC. This codes for CASSLGTSGRDYNEQFF.

This clone was picked up one time. The genes are TRBV9 and TRBJ2-3; 11 nucleotides agree with TRBD2. V lost 0 bases to trimming and J lost 2 bases; unmatched junction nucleotides: 11. The CDR3 runs to 19 residues. From germline, CDR1 is SGDLS and CDR2 YYNGEE. CDR3 in amino acids: CASSVVGGLAGGPTDTQYF. DNA for the CDR3: TGTGCCAGCAGCGTAGTGGGAGGATTAGCGGGAGGGCCCACAGATACGCAGTATTTT. Variable domain in full (rest from reference TRBV9 and TRBJ2-3): DSGVTQTPKHLITATGQRVTLRCSPRSGDLSVYWYQQSLDQGLQFLIQYYNGEERAKGNILERFSAQQFPDLHSELNLSSLELGDSALYFCASSVVGGLAGGPTDTQYFGPGTRLTVL.

The V and J genes are TRBV30 and TRBJ1-2, with D unclear. Looked up from germline, CDR1 is GTSNPN and CDR2 is SVGIG (reference sequence). Trimming removed 5 bases from V and 0 bases from J, with 13 bases in between. The CDR3 length is 14 residues. The CDR3, as DNA: TGTGCCTGGGCCCAGGACTATTCTAACTATGGCTACACCTTC. It encodes CAWAQDYSNYGYTF.

The chain couples TRBV11-2 to TRBJ1-3; the D gene is possibly TRBD1 (6 bases). The CDR3 sequence is 16 residues long. Germline assignment: CDR1 SGHAT and CDR2 FQNNGV. V was shortened by 4 bases and J by 0 bases, with 13 bases between the two germline ends. The CDR3 DNA reads TGTGCCAGCAGCTCATCAGGGGCAACCTCTGGAAACACCATATATTTT. Protein product: CASSSSGATSGNTIYF.

The sample holds many counts of this clone. This chain uses TRBV4-2 with TRBJ1-3; D is unclear. Per the germline V gene, CDR1 is LGHNA and CDR2 is YNFKEQ. The CDR3 loop spans 15 amino acids. V shed 1 base and J shed 2 bases, with 9 bases lying between them. CDR3 sequence: CASSQVRTPGNTIYF. The CDR3 DNA reads as TGTGCCAGCAGCCAAGTCCGGACTCCTGGAAACACCATATATTTT.

The chain joins TRBV11-3 to TRBJ2-2; TRBD2 aligns across 16 bases. V lost 5 bases and J lost 3; bases outside the gene matches: 3. Germline V CDR1 and CDR2: SGHNT, YENEEA. This CDR3 is 17 amino acids long. Here the CDR3 reads CASSPGTSGRDTGELFF. Written as DNA, the CDR3 is TGTGCCAGCAGCCCCGGGACTAGCGGGAGGGACACCGGGGAGCTGTTTTTT.

The V gene is TRBV30, the J gene TRBJ2-2, with 10 positions matching TRBD2. Germline V lookup: CDR1 GTSNPN, CDR2 SVGIG (reference sequence). There are 15 residues in the CDR3. Germline trimming cut 4 bases from V and 1 base from J; bases unmatched to any gene: 3. CDR3 in DNA: TGTGCCTGGACCCCTAGCGGGGGGAACACCGGGGAGCTGTTTTTT. Protein product: CAWTPSGGNTGELFF.